The 14 T cell receptor beta chains reported below all come from one sample, sequenced in a study of T cell clonality in common variable immunodeficiency. Sequencing used immunoSEQ multiplex PCR; TCRdb keeps in-frame clones, though not all of them. The sample counts tens of thousands of clones, none seen once; the ten largest own approximately 2.2%. The specimen sequenced was peripheral blood mononuclear cells. The source of these receptors is a person aged 18 to 75 in good health.

This clone appeared many times. The read terminates 3 residues ahead of where the CDR3 ends, so the germline J gene completes it. This chain joins TRBV6-2 or TRBV6-3 and TRBJ2-3; TRBD2 matches 8 bases. V shed 6 bases and J 8 bases; nucleotides not matched to a gene: 16. In germline, CDR1 is MNHEY, CDR2 SVGEGT. The CDR3 length is 16 residues. The CDR3 DNA, read in part, is TGTGCCAGCAGCCTTTGGGGCTCGGGAGGGCCGGGTACG. This gives the protein CASSLWGSGGPGT. The entire CDR3 protein reads CASSLWGSGGPGTQYF.

Comment on this clone: Read data end 3 residues before the CDR3 end; the end is taken from the germline J gene. The chain has TRBV20-1 and TRBJ1-2; no clear D. Per germline, CDR1 DFQATT and CDR2 SNEGSKA (reference sequence). This CDR3 has 14 residues. The CDR3 DNA, read in part, is TGCAGTGCTAGAGATCAAATTGGCCAGCGCGGC. It encodes CSARDQIGQRG. The full CDR3 sequence reads CSARDQIGQRGYTF.

This clone was detected many times. The read terminates 3 residues ahead of where the CDR3 ends, so the germline J gene completes it. The rearrangement links TRBV19 to TRBJ2-2; a possible D gene is TRBD1 (6 bases). Trimming left V 6 bases short and J 6 bases short, with 17 bases between. This CDR3 has 15 amino acids. The germline CDR1 and CDR2 sequences are LNHDA and SQIVND (reference sequence). CDR3 DNA, as far as it was read: TGTGCCAGTAGGCCCCTGGGGGCAAGAGCCGGGGAG. Its translation: CASRPLGARAGE. The full CDR3 is CASRPLGARAGELFF.

This clone was seen at least ten times. The read stops 3 residues short of the end of the CDR3; the missing end is completed from the germline J gene. This chain connects TRBV30 to TRBJ1-3; D perhaps matches TRBD1 (5 bases). CDR3 length: 14 amino acids. Trimming left V 7 bases short and J 1 base short, with 14 bases between. CDR1 and CDR2 from the germline V gene are GTSNPN and SVGIG (reference sequence). The CDR3 bases that were read are TGTGCCTCCACAGGTCGGGTGTCTGGAAACACC. This encodes CASTGRVSGNT. The CDR3, in full, reads CASTGRVSGNTIYF.

Ten or more counts support this clone. The missing CDR3 end, 3 residues past where the read stops, is filled in from the germline J gene. This chain links TRBV29-1 with TRBJ2-7, with 8 nucleotides matching TRBD1. J was trimmed by 5 bases and V by 4 bases; bases with no gene match: 10. The CDR3 consists of 14 residues. The germline gives CDR1 SQVTM, CDR2 ANQGSEA. The CDR3 bases that were read are TGCAGCGTTGCATTTCCAGGGGGCGCGGACGAG. This sequence encodes CSVAFPGGADE. The entire CDR3 protein reads CSVAFPGGADEQYF.

This clone was counted ten times or more. The read comes to an end 3 residues before the CDR3 does, leaving the germline J gene to fill in the end. This chain connects TRBV2 to TRBJ2-7, with D unresolved. CDR1 and CDR2 (germline): SNHLY, FYNNEI. V was trimmed by 4 bases and J by 2 bases, leaving 3 bases between them. The CDR3 covers 11 residues. The sequenced part of the CDR3 DNA is TGTGCCAGCAGTGTCACCTACGAG. Translated: CASSVTYE. Given in full, the CDR3 is CASSVTYEQYF. The full variable domain, with the rest looked up from reference TRBV2 and TRBJ2-7, is EPEVTQTPSHQVTQMGQEVILRCVPISNHLYFYWYRQILGQKVEFLVSFYNNEISEKSEIFDDQFSVERPDGSNFTLKIRSTKLEDSAMYFCASSVTYEQYFGPGTRLTVT.

In this sample, this clone turned up many times. The read comes to an end 3 residues before the CDR3 does, leaving the germline J gene to fill in the end. The chain combines TRBV30 with TRBJ2-7; D unresolved. The CDR3 runs to 13 residues. In germline, CDR1 is GTSNPN, CDR2 SVGIG (reference sequence). The V and J ends lost 0 bases and 3 bases respectively, with 9 bases between them. The chain's CDR3 is CAWSVRGSYEQYF. CDR3 DNA, as far as it was read: TGTGCCTGGAGTGTACGAGGCAGCTACGAG. Full variable domain (rest looked up from reference TRBV30 and TRBJ2-7): SQTIHQWPATLVQPVGSPLSLECTVEGTSNPNLYWYRQAAGRGLQLLFYSVGIGQISSEVPQNLSASRPQDRQFILSSKKLLLSDSGFYLCAWSVRGSYEQYFGPGTRLTVT.

In this sample, this clone turned up many times. The read comes to an end 3 residues before the CDR3 does, leaving the germline J gene to fill in the end. The chain recombines TRBV7-3 with TRBJ2-1; a weak D match, TRBD2 (5 bases). CDR1 and CDR2 (germline): SGHTA, FQGTGA. V was clipped by 2 bases and J by 4 bases, with 12 bases between them. The CDR3 has 15 amino acids. The CDR3 spells CASSLEAAQYNEQFF. The part of the CDR3 DNA that was read is TGTGCCAGCAGCTTAGAAGCGGCCCAGTACAATGAG.

This clone was counted a few times. The read ends 3 residues before the CDR3 terminus; that terminus is restored from the germline J gene. The chain employs TRBV10-3 and TRBJ2-1; 12 bases are shared with TRBD1. The CDR3 contains 17 residues. V shed 0 bases, J shed 4 bases, and the junction held 4 bases outside the gene matches. Germline CDR1 reads ENHRY; CDR2 reads SYGVKD. Incomplete CDR3 DNA: TGTGCCATCAGTGAGTCGGGGACAGGGGGCCAGTACAATGAG. Protein product: CAISESGTGGQYNE. The whole CDR3 region reads CAISESGTGGQYNEQFF.

This clone was recorded at least ten times. Coverage ceases 3 residues before the CDR3 finishes, and the germline J gene fills in the end. The J gene is TRBJ1-2, the V gene TRBV2; D is perhaps TRBD1 (5 bases). The germline V gene encodes CDR1 SNHLY and CDR2 FYNNEI. V lost 8 bases, J lost 4 bases, and 11 bases lay in between. The CDR3 runs 12 residues. The CDR3 DNA, read in part, is TGTGCCAGCTTGACAGATTTCTATGGC. Its translation is CASLTDFYG. The entire CDR3 protein reads CASLTDFYGYTF.

This clone was picked up many times. The missing CDR3 end, 3 residues past where the read stops, is filled in from the germline J gene. V is TRBV5-1 and J is TRBJ1-2; D is unclear. Germline V gene lookup returns CDR1 SGHRS and CDR2 YFSETQ. This CDR3 comprises 17 residues. The V and J ends lost 0 bases and 0 bases respectively, with 15 bases between them. Partial CDR3 DNA: TGCGCCAGCAGCTTGGTGTCGGGCGGGCCATCTAACTATGGC. Its protein product is CASSLVSGGPSNYG. In full, the CDR3 is CASSLVSGGPSNYGYTF.

At least ten counts were recorded for this clone. CDR3 in amino acids: CASSPPMTRGSYNEQFF. The sequenced part of the CDR3 DNA is TGTGCCAGCTCACCACCTATGACCAGGGGCTCCTACAATGAG. V usage is TRBV18 and J usage is TRBJ2-1; perhaps TRBD1 as D (6 bases). The read terminates 3 residues ahead of where the CDR3 ends, so the germline J gene completes it. This CDR3 spans 17 amino acids. In germline, CDR1 is KGHSH, CDR2 LQKENI. Trimming shortened V by 0 bases and J by 0 bases, and 12 bases separated the two germline ends.

This clone was recorded a few times. The read halts 3 residues ahead of the CDR3 end, with the missing end drawn from the germline J gene. The chain joins TRBV20-1 to TRBJ1-2, with TRBD1 as a possible D gene (5 bases). CDR3 length: 14 amino acids. Germline values: CDR1 DFQATT, CDR2 SNEGSKA (reference sequence). V was clipped by 3 bases and J by 6 bases, with 17 bases between them. The CDR3: CSASYPGVEDGYTF. The part of the CDR3 DNA that was read is TGCAGTGCTAGTTATCCGGGGGTGGAGGATGGC.

This clone was seen repeatedly, ten times or more. Read data end 3 residues before the CDR3 end; the end is taken from the germline J gene. This chain connects TRBV29-1 to TRBJ1-1; the D gene is possibly TRBD1 (5 bases). Germline V gene sequence: CDR1 SQVTM, CDR2 ANQGSEA. The length of the CDR3 is 16 residues. The V end was cut by 7 bases, the J end by 6 bases, with 27 bases between. The CDR3 DNA, read in part, is TGCAGCGCCGGAGGACGGCAGGGATATCGACGTTCTGAA. Its protein is CSAGGRQGYRRSE. The CDR3 in full is CSAGGRQGYRRSEAFF.